The 20 T cell receptor beta chains in this list originate from one sample, sequenced in a study of CXCR3-negative and CXCR3-positive naive CD8 T cells. Researchers prepared the TRB cDNA libraries using 5' RACE with UMI labels. TCRdb re-called the 5' RACE reads; every CDR3 protein appears as one record, without DNA. The data show about 130,000 distinct CDR3 sequences, and the top ten clones hold 0.45% to 0.55%. The sample comprised naive CXCR3- CD8+ T cells from blood. The subset denotes: CD45RO-CCR7+CD27+CD95- naive CD8+ T cells lacking CXCR3 (TNR3-). Source of these receptors: a human donor in good health. Some clones in this sample may be carry-over from other donors' samples.

The rearrangement uses TRBV12-3 or TRBV12-4 and TRBJ2-7; TCRdb indicates TRBD2, and absent DNA this call remains unverified. The CDR3 runs to 13 residues. The CDR3 here is CASKTSGAYEQYF.

The chain recombines TRBV28 with TRBJ2-1; TCRdb's assignment of TRBD1 cannot be checked, as there is no DNA. The CDR3 loop spans 16 amino acids. CDR1 is MDHEN, CDR2 SYDVKM, per germline. CDR3 sequence: CASLTVRVSSYNEQFF. The whole variable domain, remainder taken from reference TRBV28 and TRBJ2-1, is DVKVTQSSRYLVKRTGEKVFLECVQDMDHENMFWYRQDPGLGLRLIYFSYDVKMKEKGDIPEGYSVSREKKERFSLILESASTNQTSMYLCASLTVRVSSYNEQFFGPGTRLTVL.

This chain joins TRBV19 and TRBJ2-7. Germline V CDR1 and CDR2: LNHDA, SQIVND (reference sequence). The length of the CDR3 is 14 residues. This CDR3 reads CASSSRLPSYEQYF.

The V gene is TRBV11-2, the J gene TRBJ2-7; as DNA is missing, the TRBD2 call by TCRdb cannot be tested. This CDR3 is built from 17 residues. Germline V lookup: CDR1 SGHAT, CDR2 FQNNGV. CDR3 residues: CASSASGLAGGAYEQYF.

The CDR3 here is CSAETGVPYEQYF. The chain carries TRBV20-1 and TRBJ2-7; TCRdb indicates TRBD1, and absent DNA this call remains unverified. The CDR3 covers 13 residues. Looked up from germline, CDR1 is DFQATT and CDR2 is SNEGSKA (reference sequence).

The chain joins TRBV20-1 to TRBJ2-7; there is no DNA to check the TCRdb D call of TRBD1. The CDR3 spans 16 residues. From germline, CDR1 is DFQATT and CDR2 SNEGSKA (reference sequence). The CDR3 sequence is CSARDFEGGGPYEQYF.

V usage is TRBV6-6 and J usage is TRBJ2-7; the TRBD1 assignment by TCRdb is unverifiable without DNA. CDR1 and CDR2 from the germline V gene are MNHNY and SVGAGI (reference sequence). This CDR3 is 15 amino acids long. The chain's CDR3 is CASSPPGQETYEQYF.

The V call is TRBV19, the J call TRBJ1-2. CDR1 and CDR2 (germline): LNHDA, SQIVND (reference sequence). This CDR3 spans 15 amino acids. The CDR3 sequence: CASSIQGQLLDGYTF.

The CDR3 region is CASRPDAGDTQYF. The J gene is TRBJ2-3, the V gene TRBV12-3 or TRBV12-4; TCRdb's D gene call, TRBD2, goes unchecked for lack of DNA. CDR3 size: 13 residues.

The gene calls are TRBV3-1 and TRBJ2-7; the D gene TCRdb calls, TRBD1, cannot be checked with no DNA. In germline, CDR1 is LGHDT, CDR2 YNNKEL (reference sequence). The CDR3 totals 16 residues. The CDR3 reads CASSYKPWTGAYEQYF.

This chain joins TRBV20-1 and TRBJ2-7. The CDR3 is 14 amino acids. The germline CDR1 and CDR2 sequences are DFQATT and SNEGSKA (reference sequence). CDR3: CSARSPTVDYEKYF.

The chain combines TRBV11-2 with TRBJ1-5. Per the germline V gene, CDR1 is SGHAT and CDR2 is FQNNGV. This CDR3 contains 17 residues. CDR3 sequence reads: CASSLGSSKYSNQPQHF. The complete variable domain, with remaining parts taken from reference TRBV11-2 and TRBJ1-5, reads EAGVAQSPRYKIIEKRQSVAFWCNPISGHATLYWYQQILGQGPKLLIQFQNNGVVDDSQLPKDRFSAERLKGVDSTLKIQPAKLEDSAVYLCASSLGSSKYSNQPQHFGDGTRLSIL.

The chain joins TRBV11-3 to TRBJ1-2; TCRdb proposes TRBD1, but this gene call is untestable without DNA. The CDR3 covers 12 residues. Germline lookup yields CDR1 SGHNT and CDR2 YENEEA. This CDR3 is CASSDRDSGYTF.

The chain uses TRBV2 and TRBJ2-5; TCRdb's D call, TRBD2, is unchecked because there is no DNA. The length of the CDR3 is 15 residues. Per germline, CDR1 SNHLY and CDR2 FYNNEI. This chain's CDR3 is CASSETSGRGETQYF.

The rearrangement uses TRBV4-2 and TRBJ2-7; the D gene TCRdb calls, TRBD1, cannot be checked with no DNA. This CDR3 has 14 residues. Germline-derived CDR1 and CDR2 are LGHNA and YNFKEQ. The CDR3 spells CASSQDGQTYEQYF.

The gene calls are TRBV5-1 and TRBJ2-7; the D call from TCRdb, TRBD2, cannot be confirmed without DNA. CDR1 and CDR2 (germline): SGHRS, YFSETQ. The CDR3 covers 13 residues. CDR3 amino acids: CASKREAVTEQYF.

V gene TRBV12-3 or TRBV12-4 combines with J gene TRBJ2-5; TCRdb gives TRBD1 as the D gene, but with no DNA this cannot be confirmed. The CDR3 length is 14 residues. The CDR3: CASSSSGLQETQYF.

This chain links TRBV6-1 with TRBJ1-1. The CDR3 has 17 amino acids. In germline, CDR1 is MNHNS, CDR2 SASEGT. This CDR3 is CASSEMGGEQLNTEAFF.

The chain couples TRBV7-9 to TRBJ2-2; TCRdb's D call of TRBD1 is untestable without DNA. The V gene's germline CDR1 is SEHNR and CDR2 FQNEAQ (reference sequence). The CDR3 covers 17 residues. CDR3: CASSLASGPVPIGELFF.

The chain carries TRBV7-2 and TRBJ2-3; TCRdb gives TRBD2 as the D gene, but with no DNA this cannot be confirmed. Germline-derived CDR1 and CDR2 are SGHTA and FQGNSA. CDR3 size: 15 residues. CDR3: CASSPAGFSTDTQYF.